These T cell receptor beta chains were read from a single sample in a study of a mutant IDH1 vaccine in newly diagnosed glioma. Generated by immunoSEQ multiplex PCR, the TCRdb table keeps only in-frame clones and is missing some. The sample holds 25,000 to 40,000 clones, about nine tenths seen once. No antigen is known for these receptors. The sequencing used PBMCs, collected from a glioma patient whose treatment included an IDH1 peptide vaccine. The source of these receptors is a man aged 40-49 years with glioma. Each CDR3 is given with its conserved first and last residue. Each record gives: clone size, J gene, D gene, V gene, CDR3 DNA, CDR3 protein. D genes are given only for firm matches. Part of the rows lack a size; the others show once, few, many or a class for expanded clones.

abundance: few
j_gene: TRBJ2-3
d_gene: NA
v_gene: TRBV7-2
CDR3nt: TGTGCCAGCAGCCGGTGGTCTCGATCTAGCACAGATACGCAGTATTTT
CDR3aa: CASSRWSRSSTDTQYF

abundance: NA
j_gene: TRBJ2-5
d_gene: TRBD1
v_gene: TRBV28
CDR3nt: TGTGCCAGCAGACGGCTCAGAGGGGGACAGGGAGAGACCCAGTACTTC
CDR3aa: CASRRLRGGQGETQYF

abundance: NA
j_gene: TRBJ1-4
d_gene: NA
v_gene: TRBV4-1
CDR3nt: TGCGCCAGCAGCCAAGTGTGGGGAAGTCGGGAAAAACTGTTTTTT
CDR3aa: CASSQVWGSREKLFF

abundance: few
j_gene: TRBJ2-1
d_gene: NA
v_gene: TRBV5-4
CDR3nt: TGTGCCAGCAGAAAAAGGGGTTCCTCCTACAATGAGCAGTTCTTC
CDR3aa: CASRKRGSSYNEQFF

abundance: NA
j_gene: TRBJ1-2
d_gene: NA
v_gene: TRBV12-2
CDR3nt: TGTGCAAGTCGCCCGAGGGGGGGCTATGGCTATACCTTC
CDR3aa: CASRPRGGYGYTF

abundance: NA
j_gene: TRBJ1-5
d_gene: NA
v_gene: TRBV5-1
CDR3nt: TGCGCCAGCAGCTTGGCCGGCTATAGCAATCAGCCCCAGCATTTT
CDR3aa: CASSLAGYSNQPQHF

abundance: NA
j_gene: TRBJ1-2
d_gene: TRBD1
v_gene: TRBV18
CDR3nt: TGTGCCAGCTCACCAGGGACAGGGAACTATGGCTACACCTTC
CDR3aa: CASSPGTGNYGYTF

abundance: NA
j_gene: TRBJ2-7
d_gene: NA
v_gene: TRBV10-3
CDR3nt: TGTGCCACGCAGGACATCTCCTACGAGCAGTACTTC
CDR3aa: CATQDISYEQYF

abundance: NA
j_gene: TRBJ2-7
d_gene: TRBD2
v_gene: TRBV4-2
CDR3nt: TGTGCCAGCAGCCATACTAGCGGGAGGGGCGGGTCCTACGAGCAGTACTTC
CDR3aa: CASSHTSGRGGSYEQYF

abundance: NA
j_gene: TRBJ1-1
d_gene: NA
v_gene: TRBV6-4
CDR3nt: TGTGCCAGCAGTCGACAGGTGAACACTGAAGCTTTCTTT
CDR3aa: CASSRQVNTEAFF

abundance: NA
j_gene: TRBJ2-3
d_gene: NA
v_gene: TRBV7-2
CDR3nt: TGTGCCAGCAGCTTAGCAGCGGCTAGCACAGATACGCAGTATTTT
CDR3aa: CASSLAAASTDTQYF

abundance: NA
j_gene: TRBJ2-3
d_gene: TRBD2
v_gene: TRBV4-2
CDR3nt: TGTGCCAGCAGCCAGGCAGGGACTAGCGGGGATTTATCTAGCACAGATACGCAGTATTTT
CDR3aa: CASSQAGTSGDLSSTDTQYF

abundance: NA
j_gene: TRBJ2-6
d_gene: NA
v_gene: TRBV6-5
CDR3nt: TGTGCCAGCAGTTACAACTCTGGGGCCAACGTCCTGACTTTC
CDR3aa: CASSYNSGANVLTF

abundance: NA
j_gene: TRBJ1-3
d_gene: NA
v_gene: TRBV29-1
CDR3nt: TGCAGCGTTGAACTAGGAAACACCATATATTTT
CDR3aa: CSVELGNTIYF

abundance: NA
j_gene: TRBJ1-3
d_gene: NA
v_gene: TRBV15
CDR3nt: TGTGCCACCAGTGACAGGCCGGACTTCTCTGGAAACACCATATATTTT
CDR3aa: CATSDRPDFSGNTIYF

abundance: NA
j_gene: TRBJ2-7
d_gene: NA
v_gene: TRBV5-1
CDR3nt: TGCGCCAGCAGATCCACCACTAGTTCGTGGGAGCAGTACTTC
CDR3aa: CASRSTTSSWEQYF

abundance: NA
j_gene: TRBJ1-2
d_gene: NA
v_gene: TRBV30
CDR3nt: TGTGCCTGGACCAGGTTACCGGGGGGCTCTAACTATGGCTACACCTTC
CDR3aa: CAWTRLPGGSNYGYTF

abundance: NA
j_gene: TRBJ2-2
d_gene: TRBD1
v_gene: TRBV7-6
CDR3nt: TGTGCCAGCAGCCCAGGACAGGGGAACATGATCGGGGAGCTGTTTTTT
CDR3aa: CASSPGQGNMIGELFF

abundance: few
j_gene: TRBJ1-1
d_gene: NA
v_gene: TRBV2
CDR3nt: TGTGCCAGCAACCTACCCGGGGCAGGGAACACTGAAGCTTTCTTT
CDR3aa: CASNLPGAGNTEAFF

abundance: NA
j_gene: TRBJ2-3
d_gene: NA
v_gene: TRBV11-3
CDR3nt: TGTGCCAGCAGCCCTTGGATTGGAGATACGCAGTATTTT
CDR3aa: CASSPWIGDTQYF

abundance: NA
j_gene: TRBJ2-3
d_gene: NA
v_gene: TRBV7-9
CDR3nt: TGTGCCAGCAGCCCCAGAGGGCTAAGCACAGATACGCAGTATTTT
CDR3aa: CASSPRGLSTDTQYF

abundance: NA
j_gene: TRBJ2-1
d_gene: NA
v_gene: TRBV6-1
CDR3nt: TGTGCCAGCAGTGAAGTCGGTAGCTACAATGAGCAGTTCTTC
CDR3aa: CASSEVGSYNEQFF

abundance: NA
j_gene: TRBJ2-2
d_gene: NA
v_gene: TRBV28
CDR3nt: TGTGCCAGCAGTTTGAGGAGTCGAGGCACCGGGGAGCTGTTTTTT
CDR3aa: CASSLRSRGTGELFF

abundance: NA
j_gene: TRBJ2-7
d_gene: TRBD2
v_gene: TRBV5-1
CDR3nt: TGCGCCAGCAGCTTGGGGACTAGCGGGAGGTCCTACGAGCAGTACTTC
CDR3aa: CASSLGTSGRSYEQYF

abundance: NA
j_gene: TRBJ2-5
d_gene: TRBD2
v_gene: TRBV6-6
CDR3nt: TGTGCCAGCAGTTACCCCTACCGGGGGGTTGAAGAGACCCAGTACTTC
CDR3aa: CASSYPYRGVEETQYF